The 7 T cell receptor beta chains below all came from one sample that was sequenced in a study of regulatory T cells in long-lasting Graves disease. Time point in this sample: newly diagnosed GD, antithyroid drugs for less than 3 months. Extracted PBMC RNA gave rise to the TCR library. The TCR beta library used iRepertoire HTBI primers with Arm-PCR amplification of CDR3. TCRdb independently ran MiXCR on the multiplex PCR reads; one entry per CDR3 protein. Of 350,000 to 400,000 distinct CDR3 sequences listed, around 16% are singletons. The sample was also linked to a second study, of T cells in Graves' hyperthyroidism and ophthalmopathy.

The sample in question was peripheral blood mononuclear cells (PBMCs), obtained at new diagnosis, from a patient treated with antithyroid drugs. These receptors came from a woman in her late teens or twenties with Graves disease.

This clonotype showed up many times. CDR3: CASSLGPVQPSYEQYF. As DNA, the CDR3 is TGCGCCAGCAGCTTGGGGCCGGTACAACCTAGCTACGAGCAGTACTTC. V is TRBV5-1 and J is TRBJ2-7, with D hard to call. V was trimmed by 0 bases and J by 3 bases, leaving 16 bases between them. The CDR3 contains 16 residues. Germline CDR1 and CDR2: SGHRS and YFSETQ.

This clonotype has a count of ten or more. This chain joins TRBV7-3 and TRBJ2-3; D might be TRBD2 (6 bases). Germline CDR1 is SGHTA and CDR2 is FQGTGA. Trimming took 4 bases from V and 6 from J, leaving 17 bases between them. The CDR3 covers 15 residues. The chain's CDR3 is CASSSGVRESDTQYF. CDR3 coding DNA: TGTGCCAGCAGCTCGGGGGTCAGGGAATCTGATACGCAGTATTTT.

The rearrangement links TRBV18 to TRBJ2-1, with TRBD1 identical over 7 bases. CDR3 size: 12 residues. The germline V gene has CDR1 KGHSH and CDR2 LQKENI. The junction had 1 base not matched to a gene; V was cut back by 2 bases and J by 9 bases. The CDR3 DNA sequence: TGTGCCAGCTCACCAGCAGGGGGTGAGCAGTTCTTC. It translates to CASSPAGGEQFF.

In its sample, this clonotype was seen many times. V and J are TRBV28 and TRBJ2-6; unclear D gene. The CDR3 totals 15 residues. The V and J ends lost 4 bases and 0 bases respectively, with 7 bases between them. The germline CDR1 and CDR2 sequences are MDHEN and SYDVKM. Here the CDR3 reads CASSSVASGANVLTF. DNA of the CDR3: TGTGCCAGCAGTTCGGTAGCCTCTGGGGCCAACGTCCTGACTTTC.

This clonotype appeared many times. The chain carries TRBV7-8 and TRBJ1-1; TRBD1 is a possible D gene (5 bases). V was shortened by 2 bases and J by 1 base, with 11 bases between the two germline ends. Germline V lookup: CDR1 SGHVS, CDR2 FQNEAQ. This CDR3 spans 15 amino acids. The DNA of the CDR3 is TGTGCCAGCAGCTTATCTCGGGGGAGGAACACTGAAGCTTTCTTT. Protein product: CASSLSRGRNTEAFF.

This clonotype has at least ten counts. The chain links TRBV12-3 or TRBV12-4 to TRBJ2-3, with D perhaps matching TRBD2 (5 bases). The CDR3 is 14 residues long. V dropped 3 bases and J dropped 3 bases, with 10 bases sitting between them. The CDR3 loop reads CASSFGMWTDTQYF. CDR3 DNA: TGTGCCAGCAGTTTCGGGATGTGGACAGATACGCAGTATTTT.

In this sample, this clonotype turned up a few times. This rearrangement joins TRBV5-1 to TRBJ1-2, with 8 bases lining up with TRBD1. The CDR3 sequence is 15 residues long. The germline V gene encodes CDR1 SGHRS and CDR2 YFSETQ. Germline trimming cut 0 bases from V and 7 bases from J; bases unmatched to any gene: 8. The CDR3 DNA follows: TGCGCCAGCAGCTTGGCCCCGACAGGGGCCTCTGGCTACACCTTC. Translated: CASSLAPTGASGYTF.